Each of the 11 T cell receptor beta chains below was sequenced from the same sample in a study of cytomegalovirus exposure and HLA in healthy donors listed by TCRdb under 2017. Libraries were built with the immunoSEQ multiplex PCR assay. Drawn from immuneACCESS, this table holds only the in-frame rearrangements with V and J called that TCRdb kept. Clones are partly lost; checked studies trace under half to an unresolved V gene and leave the rest unexplained. The sample table records over 120,000 clones; 89% of these occur just once. The ten largest clonotypes hold about 10% of the sample. The source material was PBMCs. The receptors come from a woman under 30 in good health and CMV-seropositive.

The chain combines TRBV25-1 with TRBJ2-5, with TRBD1 as a possible D gene (6 bases). Germline V gives CDR1 MGHDK, CDR2 SYGVNS. V dropped 6 bases and J dropped 5 bases, with 19 bases sitting between them. The length of the CDR3 is 15 residues. CDR3 sequence: CASSETRGLSETQYF. The CDR3 DNA is TGTGCCAGCAGCGAAACCAGGGGATTAAGTGAGACCCAGTACTTC.

The CDR3 here is CASSFGGIDTEAFF. CDR3 bases: TGTGCCAGCAGCTTCGGGGGGATCGACACTGAAGCTTTCTTT. The chain carries TRBV7-9 and TRBJ1-1, with D perhaps TRBD1 (5 bases). Germline V gives CDR1 SEHNR, CDR2 FQNEAQ (reference sequence). Between the trimmed V and J ends, which lost 3 bases and 3 bases, there was a span of 11 bases. The CDR3 runs to 14 residues.

The gene calls are TRBV5-3 and TRBJ1-5; the D gene is possibly TRBD1 (6 bases). TRBV5-3 is an open reading frame whose function is uncertain. The CDR3 runs to 14 residues. V shed 4 bases and J shed 3 bases, with 11 bases lying between them. Here the CDR3 reads CARSKQGYNQPQHF. CDR3 sequence (DNA): TGTGCCAGAAGCAAACAGGGTTACAATCAGCCCCAGCATTTT.

This sequence joins TRBV5-8 and TRBJ2-1, with TRBD1 matching over 11 bases. Germline-derived CDR1 and CDR2 are SGHTS and YDEGEE. The CDR3 totals 19 residues. V dropped 1 base and J dropped 4; count of bases not matched to a gene: 13. The CDR3 sequence: CASSLTGQGAVVGYNEQFF. As DNA, the CDR3 is TGTGCCAGCAGCTTGACTGGACAGGGGGCGGTGGTAGGGTACAATGAGCAGTTCTTC.

The chain joins TRBV7-9 to TRBJ2-5; TRBD1 might be the D (6 bases). The CDR3 is 17 residues long. The V end lost 1 base, the J end lost 2 bases, and 17 bases lay between the germline ends. Germline CDR1 is SEHNR and CDR2 is FQNEAQ (reference sequence). The CDR3 sequence is CASSLGFGQSLQETQYF. CDR3 nucleotide sequence: TGTGCCAGCAGCTTAGGCTTTGGACAGAGCCTTCAAGAGACCCAGTACTTC.

This chain links TRBV2 with TRBJ1-2, with TRBD1 matching over 7 bases. V shed 7 bases and J 1 base; nucleotides not matched to a gene: 12. The CDR3 consists of 16 residues. From germline, CDR1 is SNHLY and CDR2 FYNNEI. Here the CDR3 reads CASTERQGRFNYGYTF. As DNA, the CDR3 is TGTGCCAGCACTGAGCGACAGGGAAGGTTTAACTATGGCTACACCTTC.

The chain couples TRBV9 to TRBJ2-7; D is perhaps TRBD2 (5 bases). The V gene lost 6 bases and the J gene lost 5 bases, with 18 bases spanning the gap. CDR1 is SGDLS, CDR2 YYNGEE, per germline. The CDR3 runs 14 residues. The CDR3 nucleotides read TGTGCCAGCACCTCCTCCGAGGGTGGCGACGAGCAGTACTTC. Its translation: CASTSSEGGDEQYF. Drawing the rest from reference TRBV9 and TRBJ2-7, the complete variable domain is DSGVTQTPKHLITATGQRVTLRCSPRSGDLSVYWYQQSLDQGLQFLIQYYNGEERAKGNILERFSAQQFPDLHSELNLSSLELGDSALYFCASTSSEGGDEQYFGPGTRLTVT.

J is TRBJ2-3 and V is TRBV4-1, with D possibly matching TRBD1 (6 bases). This CDR3 is 16 amino acids long. V lost 0 bases and J lost 5, with 15 bases in between. CDR1 is MGHRA, CDR2 YSYEKL, per germline. CDR3 sequence reads: CASSQDREGRGDTQYF. The DNA for the CDR3 is TGCGCCAGCAGCCAAGACCGAGAGGGCAGGGGAGATACGCAGTATTTT.

V is TRBV7-6 and J is TRBJ2-1; 9 nucleotides agree with TRBD2. Trimming at V came to 5 bases and at J to 0 bases, leaving 8 bases not matched to a gene. The CDR3 has 17 amino acids. Germline V gene sequence: CDR1 SGHVS, CDR2 FNYEAQ. As DNA, the CDR3 is TGTGCCAGCAGCCAAAGGGGACTAGCTAGCTCCTACAATGAGCAGTTCTTC. It is translated as CASSQRGLASSYNEQFF.

The chain joins TRBV11-2 to TRBJ1-3; TRBD1 agrees at 9 bases. There are 16 residues in the CDR3. Germline V CDR1 and CDR2: SGHAT, FQNNGV. V lost 1 base, J lost 2 bases, and 3 bases stayed unmatched. CDR3 loop: CASSLGGTGTGNTIYF. The CDR3 nucleotides are TGTGCCAGCAGCTTAGGGGGGACAGGGACTGGAAACACCATATATTTT. The whole variable domain, filled in from reference TRBV11-2 and TRBJ1-3, reads EAGVAQSPRYKIIEKRQSVAFWCNPISGHATLYWYQQILGQGPKLLIQFQNNGVVDDSQLPKDRFSAERLKGVDSTLKIQPAKLEDSAVYLCASSLGGTGTGNTIYFGEGSWLTVV.

This clone came up a few times. The rearrangement joins TRBV4-1 to TRBJ1-2, with TRBD1 matching 7 bases. CDR3 length: 17 amino acids. With V trimmed by 2 bases and J by 1 base, 10 bases remained unmatched. Germline CDR1 and CDR2: MGHRA and YSYEKL. The CDR3 sequence: CASSQPEGGRFNYGYTF. The CDR3 region has the DNA TGCGCCAGCAGCCAACCGGAAGGGGGCCGATTTAACTATGGCTACACCTTC.